The present T cell receptor (beta chain) was sequenced within a study of T cell changes during pregnancy in multiple sclerosis. Here immunoSEQ multiplex PCR was the method, and the copy in TCRdb shows in-frame clones only, minus some. The sample consists of about 39,000 clones, around four fifths of them appearing once. Trimming took off 1 base at V and 8 bases at J, with 6 bases between the two ends. Looked up from germline, CDR1 is SGHDT and CDR2 is YYEEEE. CDR3 length equals 11 residues. This receptor was identified in a female donor with multiple sclerosis, enrolled in a pregnancy study. The chain has TRBV5-6 and TRBJ1-1; D is uncertain. The input for sequencing was CD4+ T cells from peripheral blood mononuclear cells, taken before pregnancy. CDR3: CASSLYLEAFF. The CDR3 coding sequence is TGTGCCAGCAGCTTGTATCTAGAAGCTTTCTTT.